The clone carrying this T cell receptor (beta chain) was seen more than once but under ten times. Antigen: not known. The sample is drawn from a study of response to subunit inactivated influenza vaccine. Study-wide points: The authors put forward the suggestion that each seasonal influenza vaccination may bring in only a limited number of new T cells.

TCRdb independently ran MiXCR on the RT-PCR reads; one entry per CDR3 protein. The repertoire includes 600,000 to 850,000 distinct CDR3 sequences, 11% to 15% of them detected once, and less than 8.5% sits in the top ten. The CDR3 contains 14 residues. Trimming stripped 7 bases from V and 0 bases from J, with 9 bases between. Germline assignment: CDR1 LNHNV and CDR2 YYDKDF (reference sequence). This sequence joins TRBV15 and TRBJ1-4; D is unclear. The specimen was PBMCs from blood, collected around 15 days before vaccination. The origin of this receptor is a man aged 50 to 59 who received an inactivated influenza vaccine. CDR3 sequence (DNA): TGTGCCACCAACTCTGCACCAACTAATGAAAAACTGTTTTTT. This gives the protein CATNSAPTNEKLFF.